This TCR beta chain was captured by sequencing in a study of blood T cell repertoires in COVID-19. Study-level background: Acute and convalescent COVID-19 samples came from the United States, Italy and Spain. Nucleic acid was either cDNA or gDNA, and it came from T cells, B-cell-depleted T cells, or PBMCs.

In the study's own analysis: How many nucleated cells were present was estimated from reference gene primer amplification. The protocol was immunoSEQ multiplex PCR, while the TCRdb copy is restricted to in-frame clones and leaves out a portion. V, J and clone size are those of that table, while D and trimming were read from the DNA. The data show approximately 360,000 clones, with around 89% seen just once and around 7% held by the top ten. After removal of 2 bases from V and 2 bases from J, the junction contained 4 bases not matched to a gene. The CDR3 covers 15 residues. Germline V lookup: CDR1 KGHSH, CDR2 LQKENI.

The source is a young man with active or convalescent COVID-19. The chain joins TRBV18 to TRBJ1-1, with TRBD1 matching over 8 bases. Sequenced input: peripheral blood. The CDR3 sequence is CASSPDRGSNTEAFF. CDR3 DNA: TGTGCCAGCTCACCAGACAGGGGTTCTAACACTGAAGCTTTCTTT.